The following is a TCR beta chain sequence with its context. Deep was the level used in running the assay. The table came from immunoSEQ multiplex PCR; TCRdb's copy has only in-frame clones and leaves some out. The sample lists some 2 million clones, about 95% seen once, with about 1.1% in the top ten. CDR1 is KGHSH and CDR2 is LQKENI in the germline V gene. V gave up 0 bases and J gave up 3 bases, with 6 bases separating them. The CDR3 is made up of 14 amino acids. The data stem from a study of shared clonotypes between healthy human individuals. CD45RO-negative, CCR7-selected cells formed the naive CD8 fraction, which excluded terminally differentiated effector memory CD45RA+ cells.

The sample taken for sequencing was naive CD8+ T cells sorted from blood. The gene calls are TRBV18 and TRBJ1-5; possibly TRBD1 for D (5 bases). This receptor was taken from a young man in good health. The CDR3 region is CASSPPGDNQPQHF. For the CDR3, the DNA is TGTGCCAGCTCACCACCGGGGGACAATCAGCCCCAGCATTTT.